A single sample gave rise to the 24 T cell receptor beta chains below, sequenced in a study of shared clonotypes between healthy human individuals. Positively selected for CCR7, the CD45RO-negative cells used as naive CD8 cells excluded terminally differentiated effector memory CD45RA+ cells. Only in-frame clones appear in the TCRdb table, and some are missing; sequencing was by immunoSEQ multiplex PCR. The sample contains under 1 million clones, 80% to 95% of which appear only once. The specimen was naive CD8+ T cells sorted from blood. The receptor source for this set is a man aged 25-45 years in good health.

The chain links TRBV19 to TRBJ2-1, with D tentatively TRBD2 (6 bases). Trimming took 3 bases from V and 9 from J, leaving 12 bases between them. CDR1 and CDR2 (germline): LNHDA, SQIVND (reference sequence). The CDR3 totals 13 residues. CDR3 region: CASSIGEGGEQFF. The CDR3 region has the DNA TGTGCCAGTAGTATCGGTGAGGGAGGTGAGCAGTTCTTC.

This clone appeared once. The chain combines TRBV29-1 with TRBJ2-7; 7 nucleotides match TRBD1. The V and J ends lost 7 bases and 3 bases, in that order; junction bases with no gene match: 9. The CDR3 extends over 13 amino acids. The germline V gene has CDR1 SQVTM and CDR2 ANQGSEA. In DNA form, the CDR3 reads TGCAGCGCCCAGGGGACAGCAAACTACGAGCAGTACTTC. This translates into CSAQGTANYEQYF.

V and J are TRBV5-1 and TRBJ2-3, with TRBD2 matching 8 bases. V was clipped by 7 bases and J by 7 bases; unmatched bases: 20. The CDR3 length is 17 residues. The germline CDR1 and CDR2 sequences are SGHRS and YFSETQ. The CDR3 loop is CASDRGRSIQIANTQYF. CDR3 sequence (DNA): TGCGCCAGCGATCGCGGGAGGTCAATACAGATAGCGAATACGCAGTATTTT.

The chain combines TRBV6-1 with TRBJ1-2; no definite D call. V lost 1 base and J 3 bases, leaving 12 bases between the germline ends. This CDR3 spans 15 amino acids. CDR1 is MNHNS, CDR2 SASEGT, per germline. CDR3 region: CASSEGQGLYYGYTF. The CDR3 region has the DNA TGTGCCAGCAGTGAAGGGCAAGGGCTATACTATGGCTACACCTTC.

This chain connects TRBV5-5 to TRBJ2-7; TRBD1 is a possible D gene (6 bases). The germline CDR1 and CDR2 sequences are SGHKS and YYEKEE (reference sequence). This CDR3 is built from 12 residues. Trimming pared 5 bases from V and 4 bases from J, leaving 10 bases between. In nucleotides, the CDR3 is TGTGCCAGCAGTTCCACAGGGTACGAGCAGTACTTC. Translation gives CASSSTGYEQYF.

The V and J genes are TRBV16 and TRBJ1-5, with D possibly matching TRBD1 (6 bases). CDR1 KGHSY and CDR2 FQNENV come from the germline V gene. The CDR3 sequence is 15 residues long. Trimming removed 5 bases at V and 2 bases at J, with 13 bases between. The CDR3 nucleotides are TGTGCCAGCAGCACTTTTAGGACAGGCAATCAGCCCCAGCATTTT. Its protein product is CASSTFRTGNQPQHF. Looking up the rest from reference TRBV16 and TRBJ1-5 gives the full variable domain: GEEVAQTPKHLVRGEGQKAKLYCAPIKGHSYVFWYQQVLKNEFKFLISFQNENVFDETGMPKERFSAKCLPNSPCSLEIQATKLEDSAVYFCASSTFRTGNQPQHFGDGTRLSIL.

The V gene is TRBV27, the J gene TRBJ2-7; 12 bases are shared with TRBD2. Germline V gives CDR1 MNHEY, CDR2 SMNVEV (reference sequence). The CDR3 runs 15 residues. J lost 2 bases, V lost 5 bases, and 4 bases had no gene match. Written as DNA, the CDR3 is TGTGCCAGCAGTCCCCGGACTAGCGGGGCCTACGAGCAGTACTTC. This codes for CASSPRTSGAYEQYF.

The rearrangement uses TRBV10-3 and TRBJ2-3; D may be TRBD1 or TRBD2 (5 bases each). Germline V CDR1 and CDR2: ENHRY, SYGVKD. V was trimmed by 4 bases and J by 0 bases, leaving 23 bases between them. This CDR3 region has 19 residues. CDR3 region: CAISGGYTGADLSTDTQYF. In nucleotides, the CDR3 is TGTGCCATCAGTGGGGGGTATACCGGGGCAGATCTTAGCACAGATACGCAGTATTTT.

The sample holds one count of this clone. V and J are TRBV9 and TRBJ1-1; possible D gene TRBD1, 5 bases. Germline V gene lookup returns CDR1 SGDLS and CDR2 YYNGEE. The V end was cut by 3 bases, the J end by 4 bases, with 19 bases between. The CDR3 has 16 amino acids. CDR3 bases: TGTGCCAGCAGCGACGACTTACAGGCGGACGGCACTGAAGCTTTCTTT. Protein product: CASSDDLQADGTEAFF.

A few counts support this clone. The chain is built from TRBV6-5 and TRBJ2-2, with 8 bases fitting TRBD1. Germline CDR1 reads MNHEY; CDR2 reads SVGAGI. This CDR3 contains 13 residues. V lost 7 bases to trimming and J lost 3 bases; unmatched junction nucleotides: 1. CDR3 sequence: CASKGQDTGELFF. In nucleotides, the CDR3 is TGTGCCAGCAAGGGACAGGACACCGGGGAGCTGTTTTTT.

The rearrangement links TRBV2 to TRBJ1-5; D is perhaps TRBD1 (5 bases). V was cut by 9 bases and J by 2 bases, with 14 bases left in between. CDR1 and CDR2 (germline): SNHLY, FYNNEI. This CDR3 is built from 14 residues. DNA of the CDR3: TGTGCCAGTGGGACCTTTAATGGCAATCAGCCCCAGCATTTT. Translating it yields CASGTFNGNQPQHF.

V and J are TRBV2 and TRBJ1-5; D unresolved. The germline V gene encodes CDR1 SNHLY and CDR2 FYNNEI. There are 12 residues in the CDR3. With 6 bases removed from V and 7 bases from J, the gap between germline ends came to 10 bases. The CDR3, as DNA: TGTGCCAGCAGAGCAGGAGGCCAGCCCCAGCATTTT. As protein: CASRAGGQPQHF.

This clone showed up just once. The chain combines TRBV27 with TRBJ1-5, with 8 bases aligning to TRBD1. The germline CDR1 and CDR2 sequences are MNHEY and SMNVEV (reference sequence). The CDR3 contains 14 residues. V was clipped by 4 bases and J by 6 bases; unmatched bases: 5. In DNA, the CDR3 is TGTGCCAGCAGTTGGACAGGGTCAGCTCAGCCCCAGCATTTT. It specifies CASSWTGSAQPQHF.

This rearrangement joins TRBV19 to TRBJ2-3; 9 bases match TRBD2. Germline loops: CDR1 LNHDA, CDR2 SQIVND (reference sequence). The CDR3 totals 15 residues. The junction had 6 bases not matched to a gene; V was cut back by 3 bases and J by 5 bases. CDR3 sequence: CASSIGRGRGDTQYF. CDR3 nucleotide sequence: TGTGCCAGTAGTATTGGTCGCGGGAGGGGAGATACGCAGTATTTT.

V and J are TRBV27 and TRBJ2-2; D call uncertain. Germline CDR1 is MNHEY and CDR2 is SMNVEV (reference sequence). The V end was cut by 10 bases, the J end by 4 bases, with 13 bases between. The CDR3 has 13 amino acids. CDR3 in amino acids: CATTQSSTGELFF. Written as DNA, the CDR3 is TGTGCCACCACCCAATCTAGCACCGGGGAGCTGTTTTTT.

The chain is built from TRBV10-1 and TRBJ2-3; 7 positions agree with TRBD2. The V segment lost 7 bases and the J segment 3 bases; nucleotides outside the gene matches: 19. The CDR3 totals 18 residues. Germline-derived CDR1 and CDR2 are WNHNN and SYGVQD (reference sequence). The CDR3 protein is CASKELIAGAGVTDTQYF. Here the CDR3 DNA reads TGCGCCAGCAAAGAACTTATCGCTGGGGCGGGAGTTACAGATACGCAGTATTTT.

Of note for this clone: This specimen includes other DNA sequences encoding the same CDR3. This chain connects TRBV7-9 to TRBJ2-1; D remains ambiguous. Trimming shortened V by 1 base and J by 0 bases, and 7 bases separated the two germline ends. The CDR3 is made up of 15 amino acids. CDR1 and CDR2 (germline): SEHNR, FQNEAQ (reference sequence). The CDR3 loop is CASSLVVGSYNEQFF. As DNA, the CDR3 is TGTGCCAGCAGCTTAGTCGTCGGCTCCTACAATGAGCAGTTCTTC.

J is TRBJ2-2 and V is TRBV10-1; no clear D. Trimming left V 0 bases short and J 5 bases short, with 7 bases between. Germline CDR1 is WNHNN and CDR2 is SYGVQD (reference sequence). This CDR3 has 14 residues. The CDR3 reads CASSESVVTGELFF. CDR3 nucleotides: TGCGCCAGCAGTGAGTCCGTGGTTACCGGGGAGCTGTTTTTT.

CDR3 nucleotides: TGCAGCGTTGAAAAACGGGACAGTCCCACCGGGGAGCTGTTTTTT. Protein product: CSVEKRDSPTGELFF. The rearrangement links TRBV29-1 to TRBJ2-2; 7 nucleotides align to TRBD1. Germline V gene lookup returns CDR1 SQVTM and CDR2 ANQGSEA. The CDR3 contains 15 residues. V lost 2 bases and J lost 4; bases outside the gene matches: 7.

The genes are TRBV4-1 and TRBJ2-3; D is unclear. This CDR3 has 15 amino acids. Germline-derived CDR1 and CDR2 are MGHRA and YSYEKL. V was pared by 6 bases and J by 0 bases, with 13 bases between. The CDR3, as DNA: TGCGCCAGCAGTCGATTAACGGAAAGCACAGATACGCAGTATTTT. Amino acid sequence: CASSRLTESTDTQYF.

This chain uses TRBV2 with TRBJ2-3; a weak D match, TRBD2 (5 bases). V lost 2 bases to trimming and J lost 0 bases, with 15 bases between them. CDR1 is SNHLY and CDR2 is FYNNEI in the germline V gene. The CDR3 runs 17 residues. As DNA, the CDR3 is TGTGCCAGCAGTGAAATTATTCGGGGAGTTAGCACAGATACGCAGTATTTT. It specifies CASSEIIRGVSTDTQYF.

The V call is TRBV15, the J call TRBJ2-5, with a tentative D call TRBD2 (6 bases). In germline, CDR1 is LNHNV, CDR2 YYDKDF (reference sequence). The CDR3 is 15 amino acids. V lost 3 bases, J lost 5 bases, and 16 bases lay in between. The CDR3 bases are TGTGCCACCAGCAGTTCGGATAGCCGGGGGGAGACCCAGTACTTC. Amino acids: CATSSSDSRGETQYF.

The chain carries TRBV9 and TRBJ2-3; D not certain. CDR3 length equals 13 residues. The V end lost 0 bases, the J end lost 6 bases, and 8 bases lay between the germline ends. Germline V gene lookup returns CDR1 SGDLS and CDR2 YYNGEE. CDR3 protein: CASSVGKFDTQYF. CDR3 DNA sequence: TGTGCCAGCAGCGTAGGGAAATTTGATACGCAGTATTTT.

The chain couples TRBV27 to TRBJ2-7; perhaps TRBD1 as D (6 bases). The V gene lost 5 bases and the J gene lost 2 bases, with 13 bases spanning the gap. The CDR3 length is 14 residues. CDR1 is MNHEY, CDR2 SMNVEV, per germline (reference sequence). The CDR3 DNA reads as TGTGCCAGCAGTCTCCAGGGGCTCCCCTACGAGCAGTACTTC. Translating gives CASSLQGLPYEQYF.